This T cell receptor (beta chain) was identified during a study of somatic mutations in cytotoxic T cells in rheumatoid arthritis. TCRdb's copy holds only in-frame clones and misses some; the assay was immunoSEQ multiplex PCR. This table holds 13,000 or so clones, over 65% found once. The study's findings and limits: Among rheumatoid arthritis patients and age-matched healthy controls, CD8+ T-cell clonality was not significantly different. Each of about an eighth of the roughly 60 patients had a largest CD8+ clone that made up more than 20% of CD8+ cells.

For this clone: Its antigen remains unidentified.

Germline CDR1 SGDLS, CDR2 YYNGEE. V gave up 0 bases and J gave up 2 bases, with 17 bases separating them. CDR3 length: 17 amino acids. This TCR was recovered from an adult with rheumatoid arthritis. V gene TRBV9 combines with J gene TRBJ2-5; D remains unclear. The specimen sequenced was CD8+ T cells sorted from blood. The CDR3 reads CASSVVGYTGMQETQYF. The CDR3 coding sequence is TGTGCCAGCAGCGTAGTGGGGTACACGGGCATGCAAGAGACCCAGTACTTC.